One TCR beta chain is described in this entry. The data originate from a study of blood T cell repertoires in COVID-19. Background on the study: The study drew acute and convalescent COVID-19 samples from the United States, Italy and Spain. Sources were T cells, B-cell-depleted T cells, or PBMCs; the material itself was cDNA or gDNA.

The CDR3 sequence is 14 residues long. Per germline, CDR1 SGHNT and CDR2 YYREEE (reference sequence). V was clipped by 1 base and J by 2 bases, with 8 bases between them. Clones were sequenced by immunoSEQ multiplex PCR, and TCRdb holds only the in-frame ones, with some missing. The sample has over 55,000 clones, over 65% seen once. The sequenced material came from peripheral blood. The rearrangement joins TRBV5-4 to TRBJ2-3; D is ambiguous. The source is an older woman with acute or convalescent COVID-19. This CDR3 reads CASSLFHSTDTQYF. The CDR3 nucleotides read TGTGCCAGCAGCTTGTTTCACTCCACAGATACGCAGTATTTT.